This T cell receptor beta chain appears in the sequencing data of a study of cytomegalovirus exposure and HLA in healthy donors. Study observations and caveats: When presence/absence was analysed, sequencing depth was taken to be roughly uniform across donors. Altogether, some 170 TCR beta chains were recorded as cytomegalovirus-associated.

As for this clone: Its target is not known.

This CDR3 has 15 residues. From germline, CDR1 is MGHRA and CDR2 YSYEKL. The V end lost 3 bases, the J end lost 3 bases, and 15 bases lay between the germline ends. PCR used 60 Vbeta primers and 13 Jbeta primers. Repertoires were generated with immunoSEQ multiplex PCR, while TCRdb's copy carries only in-frame clones and drops some. The sample gives about 210,000 clones, about 86% of which show up once; approximately 1.8% is in the top ten. Sequenced sample: PBMCs. The chain uses TRBV4-1 and TRBJ2-7; D possibly corresponds to TRBD2 (6 bases). This TCR was recovered from a man aged 40-49 years in good health and CMV-seropositive. CDR3 nucleotide sequence: TGCGCCAGCAGCCACCCCGGAGGGTTCATCTACGAGCAGTACTTC. It is translated as CASSHPGGFIYEQYF.